The 7 T cell receptor beta chains given below trace back to one sample, sequenced in a study of early T cells in non-severe SARS-CoV-2 infection. TCRdb reanalysed the 5' RACE reads using MiXCR and keeps one entry per CDR3 protein. The sample carries approximately 85,000 distinct CDR3 sequences, roughly an eighth recorded once. Sample: whole blood. These receptors were taken from an adult who was a healthcare worker with PCR-confirmed SARS-CoV-2 infection or an uninfected control (not recorded which).

The rearrangement joins TRBV3-1 to TRBJ2-7; D not certain. The germline V and J ends were trimmed by 4 bases and 2 bases, with 9 bases remaining between them. CDR1 and CDR2 (germline): LGHDT, YNNKEL (reference sequence). The CDR3 sequence is 13 residues long. CDR3 amino acids: CASSLEAAYEQYF. In nucleotides, the CDR3 is TGTGCCAGCAGCCTAGAGGCCGCCTACGAGCAGTACTTC.

This sequence joins TRBV27 and TRBJ2-7; TRBD1 matches at 8 bases. V lost 3 bases, J lost 4 bases, and 8 bases stayed unmatched. The CDR3 has 15 residues. Germline CDR1 and CDR2: MNHEY and SMNVEV (reference sequence). In DNA form, the CDR3 reads TGTGCCAGCAGTTTTGGGGCAGGGGGCTCGTACGAGCAGTACTTC. Translation gives CASSFGAGGSYEQYF.

The rearrangement joins TRBV20-1 to TRBJ1-1; D is unclear. V shed 3 bases and J shed 10 bases, with 9 bases lying between them. The CDR3 has 10 residues. Germline V gene data show CDR1 as DFQATT and CDR2 as SNEGSKA (reference sequence). CDR3 loop: CSASRLGAFF. The DNA for the CDR3 is TGCAGTGCTAGTCGGCTGGGAGCTTTCTTT.

This clonotype has only a few counts. The chain uses TRBV29-1 and TRBJ2-2, with 10 positions matching TRBD2. The CDR3 extends over 15 amino acids. V dropped 4 bases and J dropped 7; count of bases not matched to a gene: 9. Germline V lookup: CDR1 SQVTM, CDR2 ANQGSEA. CDR3 sequence (DNA): TGCAGCGTTGCGGGTCTAGCGGGAGAGTTCGGGGAGCTGTTTTTT. It encodes CSVAGLAGEFGELFF.

This clonotype turned up a few times. The chain joins TRBV20-1 to TRBJ2-7; D perhaps matches TRBD1 (5 bases). Trimming left V 6 bases short and J 2 bases short, with 23 bases between. Looked up from germline, CDR1 is DFQATT and CDR2 is SNEGSKA (reference sequence). CDR3 length: 16 amino acids. The chain's CDR3 is CSARSRGRVNTYEQYF. CDR3 nucleotides: TGCAGTGCAAGATCAAGGGGCAGGGTGAATACCTACGAGCAGTACTTC.

The chain is built from TRBV12-3 or TRBV12-4 and TRBJ2-3, with a possible D match to TRBD2 (5 bases). V was pared by 4 bases and J by 14 bases, with 16 bases between. The length of the CDR3 is 12 residues. CDR3 sequence reads: CASSSDYPPAYF. CDR3 coding DNA: TGTGCCAGCAGTTCCGACTACCCTCCCGCGTATTTT.

The J gene is TRBJ2-5, the V gene TRBV28; D may be TRBD1 or TRBD2 (7 bases each). Germline V CDR1 and CDR2: MDHEN, SYDVKM. The CDR3 is made up of 16 amino acids. The ends were cut back, 7 bases at V and 5 bases at J, with 23 bases in the middle. The CDR3 is CASKHRGGSSDETQYF. The CDR3 nucleotides read TGTGCCAGCAAACACAGGGGCGGGAGTTCCGATGAGACCCAGTACTTC.